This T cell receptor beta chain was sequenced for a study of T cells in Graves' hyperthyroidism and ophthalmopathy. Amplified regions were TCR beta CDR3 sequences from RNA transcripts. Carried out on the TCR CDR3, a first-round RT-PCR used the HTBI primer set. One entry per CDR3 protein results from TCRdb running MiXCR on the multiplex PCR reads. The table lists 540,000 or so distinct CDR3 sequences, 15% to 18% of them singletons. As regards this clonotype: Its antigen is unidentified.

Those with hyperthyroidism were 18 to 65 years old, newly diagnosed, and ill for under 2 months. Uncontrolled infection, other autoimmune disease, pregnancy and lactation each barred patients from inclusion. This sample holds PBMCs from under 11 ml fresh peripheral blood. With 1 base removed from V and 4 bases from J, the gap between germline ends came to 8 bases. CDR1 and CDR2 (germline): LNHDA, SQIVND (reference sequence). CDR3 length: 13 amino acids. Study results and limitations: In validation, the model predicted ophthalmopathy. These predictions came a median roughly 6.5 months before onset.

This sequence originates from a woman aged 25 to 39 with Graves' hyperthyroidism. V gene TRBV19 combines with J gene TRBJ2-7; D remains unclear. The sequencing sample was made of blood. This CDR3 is CASSIVKGYEQYF. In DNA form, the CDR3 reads TGTGCCAGTAGTATAGTAAAGGGATACGAGCAGTACTTC.